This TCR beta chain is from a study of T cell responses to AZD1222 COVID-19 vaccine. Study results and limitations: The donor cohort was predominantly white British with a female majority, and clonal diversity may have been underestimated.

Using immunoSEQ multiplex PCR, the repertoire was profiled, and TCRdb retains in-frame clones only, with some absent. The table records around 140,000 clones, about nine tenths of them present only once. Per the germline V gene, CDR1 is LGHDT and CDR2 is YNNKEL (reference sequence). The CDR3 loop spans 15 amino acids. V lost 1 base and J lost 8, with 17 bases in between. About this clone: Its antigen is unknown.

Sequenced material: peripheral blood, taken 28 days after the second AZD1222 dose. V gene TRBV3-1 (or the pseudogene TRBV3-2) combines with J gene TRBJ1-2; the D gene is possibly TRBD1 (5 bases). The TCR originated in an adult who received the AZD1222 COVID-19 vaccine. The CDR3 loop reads CASSQGLIPGGGYTF. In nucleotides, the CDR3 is TGTGCCAGCAGCCAAGGACTTATTCCTGGGGGGGGCTACACCTTC.